The rows below give T cell receptor beta chains drawn from one sample of a study of blood T cell repertoires in COVID-19. This table comes from immunoSEQ multiplex PCR, and its TCRdb copy is limited to in-frame clones, with some not included. In the table there are about 270,000 clones, roughly 90% of which are singletons. Sequencing was performed on PBMCs or T cells enriched from blood (not recorded which). All receptors come from a woman between 40 and 55 years old with acute COVID-19. Each CDR3 is given with its conserved first and last residue. A D gene is named only where the DNA matches it firmly. Expanded clones get a size class; other rows say once, few or many, or leave the size out.

clone_size,j_call,v_call,d_call,cdr3_aa,cdr3_nt
-,TRBJ2-5,TRBV4-1,-,CASSQDRSEGATQYF,TGCGCCAGCAGCCAAGATCGATCGGAAGGGGCGACCCAGTACTTC
-,TRBJ2-7,TRBV6-5,-,CASKEGSTYEQYF,TGTGCCAGTAAGGAGGGTTCGACCTACGAGCAGTACTTC
-,TRBJ1-6,TRBV7-3,TRBD1,CASSYAWDRYNSPLHF,TGTGCCAGCAGCTACGCTTGGGACAGGTATAATTCACCCCTCCACTTT
-,TRBJ2-1,TRBV7-3,-,CASSLTHISYNEQFF,TGTGCCAGCAGCTTAACACATATCTCCTACAATGAGCAGTTCTTC
-,TRBJ2-6,TRBV19,TRBD1,CASSTYAGTGRPPPVSGANVLTF,TGTGCCAGTAGCACATACGCCGGGACAGGGAGACCTCCGCCCGTCTCTGGGGCCAACGTCCTGACTTTC
-,TRBJ1-5,TRBV2,TRBD1,CASSVGQTDNQPQHF,TGTGCCAGCAGCGTGGGACAGACGGACAATCAGCCCCAGCATTTT
few,TRBJ2-3,TRBV19,TRBD1,CASSSTGHKQYF,TGTGCCAGTAGTTCGACAGGGCATAAGCAGTATTTT
-,TRBJ2-1,TRBV9,-,CASSVGTGGQSNEQFF,TGTGCCAGCAGCGTAGGAACGGGGGGCCAGTCCAATGAGCAGTTCTTC
-,TRBJ2-7,TRBV15,TRBD2,CATSRDRGGGAYEQYF,TGTGCCACCAGCAGAGATCGTGGGGGAGGGGCCTACGAGCAGTACTTC
-,TRBJ1-2,TRBV30,TRBD1,CAWTQLTGDYGYTF,TGTGCCTGGACCCAATTGACAGGGGACTATGGCTACACCTTC
-,TRBJ1-1,TRBV12-3/TRBV12-4,TRBD1,CASSTTGDTEAFF,TGTGCCAGCAGTACCACAGGGGACACTGAAGCTTTCTTT
-,TRBJ1-1,TRBV6-5,TRBD1,CASRNTGARNTEAFF,TGTGCCAGCAGAAACACAGGGGCGAGGAACACTGAAGCTTTCTTT
-,TRBJ1-2,TRBV28,TRBD1,CASRPPGGPNYGYTF,TGTGCCAGCAGACCCCCAGGGGGTCCTAACTATGGCTACACCTTC
-,TRBJ2-3,TRBV27,-,CATRPPGRTDTQYF,TGTGCCACCCGCCCGCCAGGTCGGACAGATACGCAGTATTTT
-,TRBJ2-5,TRBV7-6,TRBD2,CASSLLTSPQETQYF,TGTGCCAGCAGCTTATTGACTAGCCCCCAAGAGACCCAGTACTTC
-,TRBJ2-5,TRBV19,TRBD2,CASRRTVSGGQETQYF,TGTGCCAGTAGGCGGACGGTTAGCGGGGGACAAGAGACCCAGTACTTC
-,TRBJ1-1,TRBV19,TRBD1,CASRPRTGEGTEAFF,TGTGCCAGTAGGCCGCGGACAGGGGAGGGCACTGAAGCTTTCTTT
once,TRBJ2-2,TRBV7-9,-,CASSSRVTGELFF,TGTGCCAGCAGCTCCAGGGTGACCGGGGAGCTGTTTTTT
once,TRBJ1-1,TRBV30,-,CAVVPLNTEAFF,TGTGCCGTAGTCCCGCTGAACACTGAAGCTTTCTTT
-,TRBJ2-1,TRBV10-1,-,CASSESGAADYNEQFF,TGCGCCAGCAGTGAGTCAGGAGCGGCAGATTACAATGAGCAGTTCTTC
-,TRBJ1-3,TRBV18,TRBD1,CASSQTTGGTGNTIYF,TGTGCCAGCTCACAAACGACAGGGGGCACTGGAAACACCATATATTTT
-,TRBJ2-1,TRBV4-1,-,CASSPPSQRSHVGEQFF,TGCGCCAGCAGCCCCCCTTCCCAGCGGAGCCACGTCGGTGAGCAGTTCTTC
-,TRBJ1-6,TRBV28,-,CASSLLQGSGSYNSPLHF,TGTGCCAGCAGTTTACTGCAGGGTTCGGGCTCCTATAATTCACCCCTCCACTTT
once,TRBJ1-5,TRBV21-1,-,CASSKVGGAIGNQPQHF,TGTGCCAGCAGCAAAGTGGGGGGGGCAATTGGCAATCAGCCCCAGCATTTT
once,TRBJ2-3,TRBV2,TRBD1,CASSERGQQTDTQYF,TGTGCCAGCAGTGAAAGGGGACAGCAAACGGATACGCAGTATTTT
-,TRBJ2-1,TRBV10-2,TRBD2,CASGTSGYNEQFF,TGCGCCAGCGGGACTAGCGGGTACAATGAGCAGTTCTTC
-,TRBJ1-6,TRBV6-5,-,CASSLILGGGSPLHF,TGTGCCAGCAGCTTAATCCTAGGAGGCGGTTCACCCCTCCACTTT
few,TRBJ2-7,TRBV18,-,CASSLQGNEQYF,TGTGCCAGCTCACTTCAGGGAAACGAGCAGTACTTC
-,TRBJ1-5,TRBV2,TRBD1,CASSQGASNQPQHF,TGTGCCAGCAGCCAGGGGGCGAGCAATCAGCCCCAGCATTTT
-,TRBJ2-7,TRBV18,TRBD2,CASSPIALAVLSYEQYF,TGTGCCAGCTCACCGATCGCCCTAGCGGTACTCTCCTACGAGCAGTACTTC
-,TRBJ1-2,TRBV7-2,TRBD1,CASSSTGGVGYTF,TGTGCCAGCAGCTCCACAGGGGGCGTGGGCTACACCTTC
-,TRBJ2-7,TRBV2,TRBD1,CASSQDRGSYEQYF,TGTGCCAGCAGCCAGGACAGGGGATCATACGAGCAGTACTTC
once,TRBJ1-1,TRBV11-2,TRBD1,CASSPTGVNTEAFF,TGTGCCAGCAGCCCGACAGGGGTAAACACTGAAGCTTTCTTT
once,TRBJ2-1,TRBV27,TRBD1,CASSSDRADNEQFF,TGTGCCAGCAGTTCGGACAGGGCTGACAATGAGCAGTTCTTC
few,TRBJ2-2,TRBV28,-,CARRPGQEGTGELFF,TGTGCCAGGAGACCCGGACAGGAGGGAACCGGGGAGCTGTTTTTT
-,TRBJ1-1,TRBV5-4,TRBD1,CASSLLGQREAFF,TGTGCCAGCAGCTTGCTGGGACAGAGGGAAGCTTTCTTT
-,TRBJ1-4,TRBV7-2,-,CASSQRGGRNEKLFF,TGTGCCAGCAGTCAGAGGGGGGGGAGAAATGAAAAACTGTTTTTT
-,TRBJ1-2,TRBV27,-,CASSLRTPLGGYTF,TGTGCCAGCAGTTTACGGACACCTTTGGGAGGCTACACCTTC
-,TRBJ2-7,TRBV30,TRBD2,CAFTGGPGNLREQYF,TGTGCTTTCACGGGGGGACCAGGGAACCTCCGCGAGCAGTACTTC
-,TRBJ2-2,TRBV5-8,-,CASSLGVVANTGELFF,TGTGCCAGCAGCTTGGGAGTCGTGGCGAACACCGGGGAGCTGTTTTTT
-,TRBJ2-1,TRBV19,-,CASSIDGGASYNEQFF,TGTGCCAGTAGTATAGATGGCGGAGCTTCCTACAATGAGCAGTTCTTC